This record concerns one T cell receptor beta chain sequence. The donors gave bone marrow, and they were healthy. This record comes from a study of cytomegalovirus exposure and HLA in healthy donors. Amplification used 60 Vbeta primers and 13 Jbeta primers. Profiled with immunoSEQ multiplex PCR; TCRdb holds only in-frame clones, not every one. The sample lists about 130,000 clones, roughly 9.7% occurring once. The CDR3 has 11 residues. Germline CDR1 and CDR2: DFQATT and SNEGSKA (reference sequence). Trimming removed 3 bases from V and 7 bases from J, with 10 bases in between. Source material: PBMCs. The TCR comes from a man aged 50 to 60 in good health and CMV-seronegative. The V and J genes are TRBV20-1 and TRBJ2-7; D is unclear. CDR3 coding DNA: TGCAGTGCTAGTCGCCCCGGGGAGCAGTACTTC. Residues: CSASRPGEQYF.